Listed here is a single TCR beta chain. This specimen belongs to a study of shared clonotypes between healthy human individuals. V lost 5 bases, J lost 8 bases, and 12 bases lay in between. Germline CDR1 SEHNR, CDR2 FQNEAQ (reference sequence). The CDR3 length is 12 residues. Division of CD4+ cells produced a CD45RA+ naive subset and a CD45RA-negative memory subset. Repertoires were generated with immunoSEQ multiplex PCR, while TCRdb's copy carries only in-frame clones and drops some. This sample carries over 2 million clones, just under 95% of them seen once, and the ten largest clones take around 0.38%.

The sequence came from a man aged 18 to 29 in good health. Some clones in this sample may be carry-over from other donors' samples. The material sequenced was naive CD4+ T cells from PBMCs. Documented subset: CD45RA+ positively selected. The chain combines TRBV7-9 with TRBJ1-2; maybe TRBD1 (6 bases). The CDR3 reads CASSATTGGYTF. The DNA for the CDR3 is TGTGCCAGCAGCGCGACAACAGGGGGCTACACCTTC.